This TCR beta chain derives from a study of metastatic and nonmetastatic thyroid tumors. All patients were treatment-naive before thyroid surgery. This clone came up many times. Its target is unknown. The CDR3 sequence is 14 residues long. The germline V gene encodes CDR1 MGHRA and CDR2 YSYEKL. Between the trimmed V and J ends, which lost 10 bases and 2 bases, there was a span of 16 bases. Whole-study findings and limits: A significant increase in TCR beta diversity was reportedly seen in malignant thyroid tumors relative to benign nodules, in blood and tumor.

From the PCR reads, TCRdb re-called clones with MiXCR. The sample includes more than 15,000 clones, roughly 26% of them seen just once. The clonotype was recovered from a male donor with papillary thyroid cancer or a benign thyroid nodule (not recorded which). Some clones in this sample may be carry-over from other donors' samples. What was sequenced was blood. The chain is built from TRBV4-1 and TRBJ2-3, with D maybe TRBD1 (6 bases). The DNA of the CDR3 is TGCGCCACCTCCCGGGACATTTTCACAGATACGCAGTATTTT. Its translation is CATSRDIFTDTQYF.